This record looks at one T cell receptor beta chain sequence and its context. Under the authors' procedure: For nucleated cells, counts were estimated from reference gene primer amplification. TCRdb keeps only in-frame clones here, not all; method: immunoSEQ multiplex PCR. For V, J and clone size, that table is used; D and trimming come from the DNA. The top ten clones hold around 10% of a sample with some 41,000 clones, 85% to 90% of them seen once. This sample is drawn from a study of blood T cell repertoires in COVID-19. Study-wide background: In each case, the material was cDNA or gDNA derived from T cells, B-cell-depleted T cells, or PBMCs.

The receptor's source is a human donor in a cohort sampled during active COVID-19. Sequencing was carried out using peripheral blood.

In nucleotides, the CDR3 is TGTGCCAGCAGCGTAGCCGGGGGAAATACGCAGTATTTT. This encodes CASSVAGGNTQYF. The chain is built from TRBV9 and TRBJ2-3; D is possibly TRBD2 (6 bases). The CDR3 spans 13 residues. V lost 0 bases and J 7 bases, leaving 9 bases between the germline ends. CDR1 is SGDLS and CDR2 is YYNGEE in the germline V gene.